This paragraph covers one T cell receptor (beta chain) sequence. TCRdb keeps only in-frame clones here, not all; method: immunoSEQ multiplex PCR. The table shows approximately 18,000 clones, with roughly 72% occurring only once. The data were taken from a study of CXCR4 blockade with PD-1 therapy in pancreatic cancer. The germline gives CDR1 SGHRS, CDR2 YFSETQ. This CDR3 has 15 residues. V lost 1 base, J lost 2 bases, and 10 bases lay in between. Sequencing was performed on tumor tissue. The chain combines TRBV5-1 with TRBJ1-3; D is uncertain. The sequence came from a human donor with pancreatic ductal adenocarcinoma. For the CDR3, the DNA is TGCGCCAGCAGCTTGACGCGAGGCCCTGGAAACACCATATATTTT. Protein product: CASSLTRGPGNTIYF.